The source of this T cell receptor (beta chain) is a study of cytomegalovirus exposure and HLA in healthy donors. V was pared by 5 bases and J by 7 bases, with 7 bases of the junction left unmatched. The CDR3 runs to 14 residues. CDR1 and CDR2 (germline): SGHDN, FVKESK. With 60 Vbeta and 13 Jbeta primers, the PCR was carried out. TCRdb keeps only in-frame clones here, not all; method: immunoSEQ multiplex PCR. The sample lists some 150,000 clones, around nine tenths seen once, with around 0.93% in the top ten. For this clone: Its antigen is currently unknown.

Study-wide points: As a later analysis revealed, the rate of TCR association differed by HLA locus, with DRB1 most and HLA-C fewest. Donors belonging to an Asian-associated ancestry cluster reportedly showed fewer N-insertions in productive TCRs than the roughly 700-donor mean, according to what a later analysis found. The authors later found most CMV-associated TCR beta chains appeared HLA-restricted. Researchers catalogued approximately 160 TCR beta chains as cytomegalovirus-associated.

This TCR came from a woman aged 25-40 years in good health and CMV-seronegative. Sequencing used PBMCs. The chain carries TRBV14 and TRBJ2-1; TRBD1 matches 8 bases. The CDR3 reads CASSWGQVTNEQFF. DNA for the CDR3: TGTGCCAGCAGCTGGGGACAGGTTACGAATGAGCAGTTCTTC.